This T cell receptor (beta chain) is from a study of siplizumab effects on memory and regulatory T cells. Clones were sequenced by immunoSEQ multiplex PCR, and TCRdb holds only the in-frame ones, with some missing. The data hold about 56,000 clones, with around 97% observed a single time. Remarks on this clone: Antigen unknown.

The study's findings and limits: Naive T cells appeared more diverse than memory cells and seemed to be major alloresponse contributors.

The sample taken for sequencing was naive CD8+ T cells sorted from blood. The TCR comes from a human donor in good health.

CDR3 loop: CAWSVLSVGESEQYF. CDR3 DNA: TGTGCCTGGAGTGTACTGTCAGTAGGGGAGTCCGAGCAGTACTTC. The J gene is TRBJ2-7, the V gene TRBV30, with D perhaps being TRBD1 or TRBD2 (5 bases each). V was clipped by 0 bases and J by 6 bases, with 18 bases between them. This CDR3 is built from 15 residues. Germline assignment: CDR1 GTSNPN and CDR2 SVGIG (reference sequence). Supplemented by reference TRBV30 and TRBJ2-7, the full variable domain reads SQTIHQWPATLVQPVGSPLSLECTVEGTSNPNLYWYRQAAGRGLQLLFYSVGIGQISSEVPQNLSASRPQDRQFILSSKKLLLSDSGFYLCAWSVLSVGESEQYFGPGTRLTVT.